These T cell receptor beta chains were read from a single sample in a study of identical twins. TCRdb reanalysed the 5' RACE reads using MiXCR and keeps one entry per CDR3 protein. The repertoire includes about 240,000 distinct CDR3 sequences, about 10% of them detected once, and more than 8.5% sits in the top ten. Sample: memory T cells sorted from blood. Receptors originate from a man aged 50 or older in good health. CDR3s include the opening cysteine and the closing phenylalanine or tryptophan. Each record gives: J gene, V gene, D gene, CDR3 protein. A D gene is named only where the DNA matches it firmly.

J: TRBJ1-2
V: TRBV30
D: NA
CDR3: CAWRGGGYGYTF

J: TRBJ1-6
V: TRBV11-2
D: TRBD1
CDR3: CASSSSGGNSPLHF

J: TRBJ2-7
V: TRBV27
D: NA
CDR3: CASSLRGDRYEQYF

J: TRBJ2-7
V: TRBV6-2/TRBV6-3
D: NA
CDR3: CASSYSPRGTYEQYF

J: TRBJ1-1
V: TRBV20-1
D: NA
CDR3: CSARDHKTHPTEAFF

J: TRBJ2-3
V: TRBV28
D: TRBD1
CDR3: CASRFYGQGAQYF

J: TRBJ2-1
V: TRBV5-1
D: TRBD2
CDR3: CASSRLAGGEDEQFF

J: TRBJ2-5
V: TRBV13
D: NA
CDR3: CASLTGLTETQYF

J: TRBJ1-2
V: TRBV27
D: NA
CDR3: CASSLVGSSGPQTRYGYTF

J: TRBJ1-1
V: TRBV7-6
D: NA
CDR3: CASSLGRYAGLAFF

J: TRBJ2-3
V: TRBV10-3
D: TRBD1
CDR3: CAISDSFSGTGSTDTQYF

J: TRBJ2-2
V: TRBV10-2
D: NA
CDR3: CASSEWRAGELFF

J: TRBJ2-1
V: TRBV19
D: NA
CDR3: CASSTFGTAINNEQFF

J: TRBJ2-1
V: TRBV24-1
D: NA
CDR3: CATSDLDSIQLDEQFF

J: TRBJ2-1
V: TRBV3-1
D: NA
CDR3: CASSHRQFSYNEQFF

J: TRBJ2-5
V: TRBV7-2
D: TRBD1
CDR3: CASSLVRGPQETQYF

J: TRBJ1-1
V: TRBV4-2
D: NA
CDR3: CASSPKGVTGMNTEAFF

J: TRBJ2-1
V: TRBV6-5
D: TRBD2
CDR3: CASSYPASGEQFF

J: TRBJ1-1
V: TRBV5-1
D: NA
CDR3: CASRAEGSREAFF

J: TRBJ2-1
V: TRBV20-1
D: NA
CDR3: CSAREFNNEQFF

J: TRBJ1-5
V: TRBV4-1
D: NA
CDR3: CASSSAQGGQPQHF

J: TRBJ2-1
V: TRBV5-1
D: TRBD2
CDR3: CASSPGGWGTSDEQFF

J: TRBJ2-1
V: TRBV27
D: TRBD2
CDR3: CASGGLAGYYNEQFF

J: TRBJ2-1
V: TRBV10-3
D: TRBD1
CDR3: CAISGGTGKNYNEQFF

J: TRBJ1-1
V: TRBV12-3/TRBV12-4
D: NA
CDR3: CASSLGRGRTEAFF

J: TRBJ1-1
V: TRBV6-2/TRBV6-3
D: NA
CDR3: CASSYSALTLFANTEAFF

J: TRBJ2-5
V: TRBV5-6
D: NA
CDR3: CASSQDSRETQYF

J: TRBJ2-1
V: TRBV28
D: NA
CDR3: CASSPRRGEKYNEQFF

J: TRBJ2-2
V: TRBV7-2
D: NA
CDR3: CASSFGIAGELFF

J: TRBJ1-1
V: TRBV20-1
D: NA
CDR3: CSAPITGGNTEAFF

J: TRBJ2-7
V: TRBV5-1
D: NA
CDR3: CASSLEQVNYEQYF

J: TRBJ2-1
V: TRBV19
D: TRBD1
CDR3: CASSVGQGSSYNEQFF

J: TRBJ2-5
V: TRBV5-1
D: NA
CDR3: CASAKSGAETQYF

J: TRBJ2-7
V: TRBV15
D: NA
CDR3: CATSRSSLWGGHEQYF

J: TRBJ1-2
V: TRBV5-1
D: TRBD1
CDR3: CASSSVTGDYGYTF

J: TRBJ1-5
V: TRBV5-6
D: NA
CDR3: CASSLATSNQPQHF

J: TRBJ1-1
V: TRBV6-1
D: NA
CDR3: CASSSRRMNTEAFF

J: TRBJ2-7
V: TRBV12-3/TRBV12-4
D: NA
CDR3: CASSASYGEQYF

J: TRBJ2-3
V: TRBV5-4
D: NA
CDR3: CASSSHHSTDTQYF

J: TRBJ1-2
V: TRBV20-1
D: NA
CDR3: CSPVQQEPYGYTF

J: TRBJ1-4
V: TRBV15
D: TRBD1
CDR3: CATSRGDRPTNEKLFF

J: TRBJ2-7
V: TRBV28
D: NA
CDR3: CASTQDGPSYEQYF